The 23 T cell receptor beta chains in this list originate from one sample, sequenced in a study of T cells in Graves' hyperthyroidism and ophthalmopathy. TCR beta CDR3 regions were amplified from RNA. A set of HTBI primers served as the primers for a first-round RT-PCR of the TCR CDR3. TCRdb reprocessed the multiplex PCR reads with MiXCR, giving one entry per CDR3 protein. The data show about 610,000 distinct CDR3 sequences, roughly 15% seen once. The sequenced material came from blood. The receptors originated from a woman aged 40 to 50 with Graves' ophthalmopathy.

This clonotype was detected many times. The chain recombines TRBV11-3 with TRBJ1-1; perhaps TRBD1 as D (6 bases). CDR1 is SGHNT and CDR2 is YENEEA in the germline V gene. This CDR3 has 13 residues. V lost 1 base and J lost 8, with 11 bases in between. The CDR3 region has the DNA TGTGCCAGCAGCTTAGGGGTGCAGGGGGAAGCTTTCTTT. Its translation: CASSLGVQGEAFF.

This clonotype has ten or more counts. The gene calls are TRBV5-8 and TRBJ2-7; TRBD1 is a possible D gene (5 bases). Between the trimmed V and J ends, which lost 4 bases and 6 bases, there was a span of 14 bases. The CDR3 sequence is 13 residues long. Germline V CDR1 and CDR2: SGHTS, YDEGEE. Written as DNA, the CDR3 is TGTGCCAGCAGCCTTGTAGGGGCAGTCGAGCAGTACTTC. Its translation is CASSLVGAVEQYF.

This clonotype was seen at least ten times. A much larger clone lies a single base off, so this may be a read error. CDR3 bases: TGTGCCAGCAGTTACTCGACGACGGATTCCTACGGGCAGTACTTC. The encoded protein is CASSYSTTDSYGQYF. V gene TRBV6-5 combines with J gene TRBJ2-7, with D unclear. CDR1 and CDR2 (germline): MNHEY, SVGAGI. This CDR3 region has 15 residues.

This clonotype was counted many times. The chain combines TRBV6-2 or TRBV6-3 with TRBJ2-7, with a possible D match to TRBD2 (7 bases). The ends were cut back, 0 bases at V and 2 bases at J, with 14 bases in the middle. The germline V gene encodes CDR1 MNHEY and CDR2 SVGEGT. CDR3 length equals 16 residues. CDR3 sequence reads: CASSYSFAGAPYEQYF. CDR3 bases: TGTGCCAGCAGTTACTCGTTTGCGGGGGCTCCCTACGAGCAGTACTTC.

This rearrangement joins TRBV4-2 to TRBJ1-5; D ambiguous. Germline CDR1 reads LGHNA; CDR2 reads YNFKEQ. The CDR3 loop spans 15 amino acids. V was cut by 0 bases and J by 10 bases, with 16 bases left in between. In nucleotides, the CDR3 is TGTGCCAGCAGCCAAGATCGAGAAGTCATCAGCCCCCAGCATTTT. Translated, it gives CASSQDREVISPQHF.

This clonotype was observed many times. A much more abundant neighbour one base away suggests this may be a read error. V and J are TRBV7-9 and TRBJ1-1; no clear D. From germline, CDR1 is SEHNR and CDR2 FQNEAQ (reference sequence). V lost 5 bases to trimming and J lost 1 base, with 5 bases between them. CDR3 size: 12 residues. In DNA form, the CDR3 reads TGTGCCAGCAGCAAGGGGAACACTGAAGCTTTCTTT. Translation: CASSKGNTEAFF.

This chain connects TRBV12-3 or TRBV12-4 to TRBJ1-3; no definite D call. V was pared by 5 bases and J by 3 bases, with 11 bases between. The CDR3 length is 14 residues. The CDR3 DNA reads as TGTGCCAGCAGTCCCCCGAGACGTGGAAACACCATATATTTT. Amino acid sequence: CASSPPRRGNTIYF.

The sample holds a few counts of this clonotype. A much larger clone is a single base away; this may be a read error. This chain links TRBV6-2 or TRBV6-3 with TRBJ1-1; no firm D call. The CDR3 length is 14 residues. The germline CDR1 and CDR2 sequences are MNHEY and SVGEGT. CDR3 nucleotides: TGTGCCTGCAGTCTCAACCCGTCCTTCAGTGAAGCTTTCTTT. This sequence encodes CACSLNPSFSEAFF.

This clonotype turned up a few times. V is TRBV6-2 or TRBV6-3 and J is TRBJ2-5, with unresolved D. This CDR3 region has 12 residues. V was clipped by 2 bases and J by 5 bases, with 6 bases between them. Germline lookup yields CDR1 MNHEY and CDR2 SVGEGT. The CDR3 sequence: CASSYQAETQYF. CDR3 sequence (DNA): TGTGCCAGCAGTTACCAGGCCGAGACCCAGTACTTC.

This clonotype came up many times. The genes are TRBV2 and TRBJ2-5, with 10 bases matching TRBD2. This CDR3 contains 12 residues. Trimming at V came to 10 bases and at J to 5 bases, leaving 4 bases not matched to a gene. CDR1 SNHLY and CDR2 FYNNEI come from the germline V gene. The chain's CDR3 is CATRAGGETQYF. The CDR3 DNA reads TGTGCCACCAGAGCGGGAGGGGAGACCCAGTACTTC.

This clonotype occurred many times. The chain carries TRBV7-2 and TRBJ1-2; 9 nucleotides agree with TRBD1. This CDR3 has 16 amino acids. Germline-derived CDR1 and CDR2 are SGHTA and FQGNSA. Germline trimming cut 0 bases from V and 8 bases from J; bases unmatched to any gene: 10. The CDR3 loop reads CASSLARQGGERGYTF. In nucleotides, the CDR3 is TGTGCCAGCAGCTTAGCCCGACAGGGGGGCGAGAGGGGCTACACCTTC. The variable domain in full, with the rest retrieved from reference TRBV7-2 and TRBJ1-2, is GAGVSQSPSNKVTEKGKDVELRCDPISGHTALYWYRQSLGQGLEFLIYFQGNSAPDKSGLPSDRFSAERTGGSVSTLTIQRTQQEDSAVYLCASSLARQGGERGYTFGSGTRLTVV.

This clonotype has a count of ten or more. The chain combines TRBV6-1 with TRBJ2-2, with 9 bases that match TRBD1. Germline CDR1 is MNHNS and CDR2 is SASEGT. Trimming at V came to 7 bases and at J to 7 bases, leaving 7 bases not matched to a gene. The CDR3 loop spans 14 amino acids. CDR3 region: CASMRTGVVGELFF. The CDR3 DNA sequence: TGTGCCAGCATGAGGACAGGGGTGGTCGGGGAGCTGTTTTTT.

Many counts were recorded for this clonotype. The chain carries TRBV5-1 and TRBJ2-1; TRBD2 matches at 13 bases. This CDR3 is built from 16 residues. From germline, CDR1 is SGHRS and CDR2 YFSETQ. After removal of 4 bases from V and 3 bases from J, the junction contained 4 bases not matched to a gene. The CDR3 coding sequence is TGCGCCAGCAGCATGGGACTAGCGGGATTCTACAATGAGCAGTTCTTC. This encodes CASSMGLAGFYNEQFF.

This clonotype was counted many times. CDR3 nucleotide sequence: TGTGCCAGCAGTTTTGACTTTAACTATGGCTACACCTTC. This sequence encodes CASSFDFNYGYTF. V gene TRBV28 combines with J gene TRBJ1-2; D ambiguous. Trimming cost V 3 bases and J 1 base, with 6 bases left between them. Germline CDR1 MDHEN, CDR2 SYDVKM. The CDR3 is made up of 13 amino acids.

This chain links TRBV28 with TRBJ1-3; D not certain. CDR1 is MDHEN, CDR2 SYDVKM, per germline. V shed 10 bases and J shed 0 bases, with 19 bases lying between them. The CDR3 has 16 amino acids. The CDR3 loop reads CATTVRAPSSGNTIYF. In DNA form, the CDR3 reads TGTGCCACCACCGTTCGTGCGCCGAGCTCTGGAAACACCATATATTTT.

This clonotype was recorded at least ten times. The rearrangement joins TRBV2 to TRBJ2-5; TRBD2 is a possible D gene (6 bases). The CDR3 has 13 residues. Germline-derived CDR1 and CDR2 are SNHLY and FYNNEI. V was pared by 6 bases and J by 5 bases, with 13 bases between. The CDR3 DNA is TGTGCCAGCAGGGGCCACAGCGGGGAGACCCAGTACTTC. Translation: CASRGHSGETQYF.

The sample holds many counts of this clonotype. The chain carries TRBV12-5 and TRBJ2-5; D ambiguous. The V gene lost 0 bases and the J gene lost 1 base, with 15 bases spanning the gap. The V gene's germline CDR1 is LGHNT and CDR2 FRNRAP. The CDR3 runs 17 residues. The CDR3 DNA reads as TGTGCTAGTGGTTTGGTTGTGTGGTCCACACTCCAAGAGACCCAGTACTTC. Translation gives CASGLVVWSTLQETQYF.

This clonotype was detected many times. The gene calls are TRBV28 and TRBJ1-2; 7 bases align to TRBD1. V gave up 6 bases and J gave up 5 bases; unmatched junction bases: 6. Germline CDR1 reads MDHEN; CDR2 reads SYDVKM. The CDR3 spans 13 residues. The chain's CDR3 is CASSVGQVYGYTF. CDR3 coding DNA: TGTGCCAGCAGCGTCGGACAGGTTTATGGCTACACCTTC.

The chain joins TRBV27 to TRBJ2-5, with TRBD1 as a possible D gene (6 bases). This CDR3 has 13 amino acids. Germline V gene sequence: CDR1 MNHEY, CDR2 SMNVEV (reference sequence). The germline V and J ends were trimmed by 9 bases and 0 bases, with 11 bases remaining between them. For the CDR3, the DNA is TGTGCCAGAGGGGGTGGTCACCAAGAGACCCAGTACTTC. This sequence encodes CARGGGHQETQYF.

In this sample, this clonotype turned up many times. The rearrangement links TRBV2 to TRBJ2-7; 11 nucleotides line up with TRBD2. CDR3 size: 15 residues. Germline-derived CDR1 and CDR2 are SNHLY and FYNNEI. V dropped 2 bases and J dropped 5; count of bases not matched to a gene: 5. The CDR3 region is CASSETSGSYDEQYF. The DNA of the CDR3 is TGTGCCAGCAGTGAAACTAGCGGGAGTTACGACGAGCAGTACTTC.

The chain recombines TRBV30 with TRBJ1-6; the D gene is possibly TRBD1 (5 bases). This CDR3 comprises 14 residues. Looked up from germline, CDR1 is GTSNPN and CDR2 is SVGIG (reference sequence). Trimming took off 4 bases at V and 7 bases at J, with 14 bases between the two ends. The CDR3 loop is CAWNRDPGNSPLHF. For the CDR3, the DNA is TGTGCCTGGAACCGGGACCCGGGGAATTCACCCCTCCACTTT.

This clonotype occurred many times. The V and J genes are TRBV15 and TRBJ2-5; D is perhaps TRBD1 (6 bases). Trimming pared 3 bases from V and 0 bases from J, leaving 11 bases between. The length of the CDR3 is 15 residues. Germline CDR1 reads LNHNV; CDR2 reads YYDKDF (reference sequence). Here the CDR3 DNA reads TGTGCCACCAGCAGGAACTACAGGGACCAAGAGACCCAGTACTTC. It specifies CATSRNYRDQETQYF.

This clonotype has more than one count but fewer than ten. This chain connects TRBV12-3 or TRBV12-4 to TRBJ2-5, with TRBD2 as a possible D gene (5 bases). The CDR3 has 15 amino acids. Trimming cost V 5 bases and J 3 bases, with 16 bases left between them. The CDR3 DNA is TGTGCCAGCAGTCCACTCCGGGGATCTAAAGAGACCCAGTACTTC. Protein: CASSPLRGSKETQYF.